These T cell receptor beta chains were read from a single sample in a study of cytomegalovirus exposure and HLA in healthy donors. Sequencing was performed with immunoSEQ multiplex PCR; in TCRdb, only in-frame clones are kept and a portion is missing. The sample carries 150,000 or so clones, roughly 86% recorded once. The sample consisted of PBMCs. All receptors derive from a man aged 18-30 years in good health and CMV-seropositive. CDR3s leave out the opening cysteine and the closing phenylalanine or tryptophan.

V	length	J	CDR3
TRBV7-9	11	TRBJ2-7	SSKPSGSDEQY
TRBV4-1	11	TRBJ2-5	ASSPSGQETQY
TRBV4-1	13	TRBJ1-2	ASSQDEQGSYGYT
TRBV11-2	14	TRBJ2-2	ASSSTQRGITGELF
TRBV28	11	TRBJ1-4	ASQQGNREKLF
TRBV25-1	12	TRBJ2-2	ASSQQANTGELF
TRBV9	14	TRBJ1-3	ASSFGTGYYGNTIY
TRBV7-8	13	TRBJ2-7	ASSSPGTGNYEQY
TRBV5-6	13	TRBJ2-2	ASSYGTGGTGELF
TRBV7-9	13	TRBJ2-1	ASSPIAATYNEQF